The present T cell receptor beta chain was sequenced within a study of blood T cell repertoires in COVID-19. From germline, CDR1 is LNHDA and CDR2 SQIVND (reference sequence). The J segment lost 4 bases and the V segment lost 3 bases, leaving 8 bases of the junction unmatched. The CDR3 contains 16 residues. Data came from immunoSEQ multiplex PCR; TCRdb stores just in-frame clones and leaves some out. There are around 250,000 clones in the sample; approximately 90% occur only once, and less than 20% lies in the top ten. The study recruited people aged about 18 to 95 years across approximately 23 US areas.

This clonotype was obtained from a man between 18 and 35 years old who had recovered from COVID-19. The sample was PBMCs or T cells enriched from blood (not recorded which). This chain connects TRBV19 to TRBJ2-3; 9 nucleotides line up with TRBD1. CDR3 DNA sequence: TGTGCCAGTAGTATTCAGGACAGGGGAGGGGCAGATACGCAGTATTTT. Translated: CASSIQDRGGADTQYF.